This T cell receptor (beta chain) comes out of a study of cytomegalovirus exposure and HLA in healthy donors. In the PCR, 60 Vbeta and 13 Jbeta primers were used. Sequencing was performed with immunoSEQ multiplex PCR; in TCRdb, only in-frame clones are kept and a portion is missing. Among tens of thousands of clones listed, roughly 77% were seen once. The CDR3 is 12 amino acids. V gave up 6 bases and J gave up 11 bases; unmatched junction bases: 7. Germline values: CDR1 SQVTM, CDR2 ANQGSEA. The gene calls are TRBV29-1 and TRBJ1-2, with 12 bases fitting TRBD1. Sequencing input: PBMCs. This TCR derives from a human donor in good health. The CDR3 loop reads CSVSGTGGGYTF. The CDR3 coding sequence is TGCAGCGTCTCCGGGACAGGGGGCGGTTACACCTTC. Full variable domain (outside the CDR3, taken from reference TRBV29-1 and TRBJ1-2): SAVISQKPSRDICQRGTSLTIQCQVDSQVTMMFWYRQQPGQSLTLIATANQGSEATYESGFVIDKFPISRPNLTFSTLTVSNMSPEDSSIYLCSVSGTGGGYTFGSGTRLTVV.